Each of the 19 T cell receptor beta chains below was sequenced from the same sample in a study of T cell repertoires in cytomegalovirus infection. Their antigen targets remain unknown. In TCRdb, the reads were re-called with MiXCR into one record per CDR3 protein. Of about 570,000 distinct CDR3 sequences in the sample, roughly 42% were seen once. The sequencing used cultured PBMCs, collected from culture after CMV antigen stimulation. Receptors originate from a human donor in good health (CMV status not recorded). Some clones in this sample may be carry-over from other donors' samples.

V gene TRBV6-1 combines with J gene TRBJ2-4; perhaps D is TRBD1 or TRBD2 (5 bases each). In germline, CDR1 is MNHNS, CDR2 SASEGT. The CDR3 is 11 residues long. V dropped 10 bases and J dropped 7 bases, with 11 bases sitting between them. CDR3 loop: CAIGTPNIQYF. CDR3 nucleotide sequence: TGTGCCATCGGGACCCCGAACATTCAGTACTTC.

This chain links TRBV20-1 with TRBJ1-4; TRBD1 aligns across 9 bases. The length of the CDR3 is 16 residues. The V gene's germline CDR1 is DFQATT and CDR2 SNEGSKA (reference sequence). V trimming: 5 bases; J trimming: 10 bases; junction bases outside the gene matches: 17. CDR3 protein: CSAGPTRTGALGKLFF. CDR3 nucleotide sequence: TGCAGTGCTGGCCCAACCCGGACAGGGGCGTTAGGAAAACTGTTTTTT.

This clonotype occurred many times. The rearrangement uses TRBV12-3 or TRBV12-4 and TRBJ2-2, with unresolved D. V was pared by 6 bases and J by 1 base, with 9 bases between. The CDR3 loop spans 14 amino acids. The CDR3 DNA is TGTGCCAGCAGGCCTGACAAGAACACCGGGGAGCTGTTTTTT. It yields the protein CASRPDKNTGELFF.

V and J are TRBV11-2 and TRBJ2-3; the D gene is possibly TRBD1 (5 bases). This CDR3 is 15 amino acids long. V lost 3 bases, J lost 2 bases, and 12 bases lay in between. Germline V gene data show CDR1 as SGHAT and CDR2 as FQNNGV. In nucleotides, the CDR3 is TGTGCCAGCAGCTTGGGGCTACAAAACACAGATACGCAGTATTTT. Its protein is CASSLGLQNTDTQYF.

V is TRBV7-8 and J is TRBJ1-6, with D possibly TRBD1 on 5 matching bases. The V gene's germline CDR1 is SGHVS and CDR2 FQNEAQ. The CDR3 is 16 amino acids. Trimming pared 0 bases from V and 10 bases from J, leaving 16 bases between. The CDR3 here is CASSLAGGTSDSPLHF. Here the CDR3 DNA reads TGTGCCAGCAGCTTAGCTGGGGGGACCTCGGACTCACCCCTCCACTTT. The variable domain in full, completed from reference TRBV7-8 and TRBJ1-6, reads GAGVSQSPRYKVAKRGQDVALRCDPISGHVSLFWYQQALGQGPEFLTYFQNEAQLDKSGLPSDRFFAERPEGSVSTLKIQRTQQEDSAVYLCASSLAGGTSDSPLHFGNGTRLTVT.

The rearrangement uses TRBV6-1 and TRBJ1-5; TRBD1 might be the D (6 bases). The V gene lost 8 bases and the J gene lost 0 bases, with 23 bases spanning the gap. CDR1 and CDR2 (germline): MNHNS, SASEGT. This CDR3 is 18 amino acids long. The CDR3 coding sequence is TGTGCCAGCTATGACGGCAGGGGTATAGGGTATAGCAATCAGCCCCAGCATTTT. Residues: CASYDGRGIGYSNQPQHF.

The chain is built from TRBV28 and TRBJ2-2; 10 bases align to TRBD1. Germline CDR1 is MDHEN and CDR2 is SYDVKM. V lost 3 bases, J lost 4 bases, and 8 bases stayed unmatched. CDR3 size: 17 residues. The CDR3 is CASSFHRDRGPTGELFF. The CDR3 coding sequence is TGTGCCAGCAGTTTCCACCGGGACAGGGGTCCCACCGGGGAGCTGTTTTTT.

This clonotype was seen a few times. The CDR3 DNA is TGTGCCAGCAGTGAGAGACAGGGGGTTGCTGAAGCTTTCTTT. This gives the protein CASSERQGVAEAFF. The gene calls are TRBV6-5 and TRBJ1-1; 9 positions match TRBD1. The CDR3 has 14 residues. The V gene end was trimmed by 5 bases and the J gene end by 6 bases; junction bases not matched to a gene: 7. Germline CDR1 is MNHEY and CDR2 is SVGAGI.

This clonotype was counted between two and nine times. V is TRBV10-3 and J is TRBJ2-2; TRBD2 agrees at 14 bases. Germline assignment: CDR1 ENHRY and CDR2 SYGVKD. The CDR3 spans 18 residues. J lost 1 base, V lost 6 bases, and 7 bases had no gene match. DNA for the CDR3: TGTGCCATCAGCCTCCCGGGACTAGCGGGGGTGAACACCGGGGAGCTGTTTTTT. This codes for CAISLPGLAGVNTGELFF.

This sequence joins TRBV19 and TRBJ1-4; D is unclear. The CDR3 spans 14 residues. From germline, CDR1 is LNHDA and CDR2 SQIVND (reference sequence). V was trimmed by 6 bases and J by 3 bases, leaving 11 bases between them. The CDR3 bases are TGTGCCAGTAGCCAACAGAAACCTAATGAAAAACTGTTTTTT. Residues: CASSQQKPNEKLFF.

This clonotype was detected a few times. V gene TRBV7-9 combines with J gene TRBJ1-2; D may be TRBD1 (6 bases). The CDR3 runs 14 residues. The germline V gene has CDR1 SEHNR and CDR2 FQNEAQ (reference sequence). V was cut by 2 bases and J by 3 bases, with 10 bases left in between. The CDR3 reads CASSLTGKYYGYTF. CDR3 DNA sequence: TGTGCCAGCAGCTTAACAGGGAAGTACTATGGCTACACCTTC.

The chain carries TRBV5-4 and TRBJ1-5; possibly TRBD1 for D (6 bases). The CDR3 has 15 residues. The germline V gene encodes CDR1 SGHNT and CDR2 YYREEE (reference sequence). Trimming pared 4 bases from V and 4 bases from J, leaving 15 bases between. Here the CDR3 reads CASSAQGVANQPQHF. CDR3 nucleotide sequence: TGTGCCAGCAGCGCACAGGGCGTAGCGAATCAGCCCCAGCATTTT. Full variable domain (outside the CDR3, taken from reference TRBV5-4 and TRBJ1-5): ETGVTQSPTHLIKTRGQQVTLRCSSQSGHNTVSWYQQALGQGPQFIFQYYREEENGRGNFPPRFSGLQFPNYSSELNVNALELDDSALYLCASSAQGVANQPQHFGDGTRLSIL.

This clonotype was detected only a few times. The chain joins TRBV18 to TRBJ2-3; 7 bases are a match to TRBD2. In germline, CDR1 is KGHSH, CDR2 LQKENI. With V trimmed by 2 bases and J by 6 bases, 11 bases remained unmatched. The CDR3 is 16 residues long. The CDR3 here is CASSPEPGGRADTQYF. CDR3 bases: TGTGCCAGCTCACCAGAGCCGGGGGGTAGGGCGGATACGCAGTATTTT.

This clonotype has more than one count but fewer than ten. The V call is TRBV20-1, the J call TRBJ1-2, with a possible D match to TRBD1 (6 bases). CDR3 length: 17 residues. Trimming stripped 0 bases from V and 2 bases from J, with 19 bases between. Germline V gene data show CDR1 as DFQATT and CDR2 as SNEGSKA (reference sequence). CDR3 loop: CSARDARLDRLNYGYTF. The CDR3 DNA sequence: TGCAGTGCTAGAGATGCCCGGCTTGACAGGTTGAACTATGGCTACACCTTC.

The CDR3 DNA is TGCGCCAGCAGCCAAGATTGGCAGGGGAAGAACACTGAAGCTTTCTTT. This translates into CASSQDWQGKNTEAFF. V gene TRBV4-3 combines with J gene TRBJ1-1; D may be TRBD1 (6 bases). CDR3 length equals 16 residues. Germline values: CDR1 LGHNA, CDR2 YSLEER. V was shortened by 0 bases and J by 1 base, with 12 bases between the two germline ends.

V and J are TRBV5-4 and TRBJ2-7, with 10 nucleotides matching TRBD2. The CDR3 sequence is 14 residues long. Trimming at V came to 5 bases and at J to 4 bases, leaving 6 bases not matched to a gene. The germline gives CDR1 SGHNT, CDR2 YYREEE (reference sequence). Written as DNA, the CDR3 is TGTGCCAGCAGTACGAGGACTAGCGGTTACGAGCAGTACTTC. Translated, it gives CASSTRTSGYEQYF.

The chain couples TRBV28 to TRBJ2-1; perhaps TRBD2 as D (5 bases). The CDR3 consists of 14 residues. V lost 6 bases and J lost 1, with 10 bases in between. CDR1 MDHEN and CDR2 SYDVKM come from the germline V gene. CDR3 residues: CASSEGGSYNEQFF. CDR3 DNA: TGTGCCAGCAGCGAGGGTGGGTCCTACAATGAGCAGTTCTTC.

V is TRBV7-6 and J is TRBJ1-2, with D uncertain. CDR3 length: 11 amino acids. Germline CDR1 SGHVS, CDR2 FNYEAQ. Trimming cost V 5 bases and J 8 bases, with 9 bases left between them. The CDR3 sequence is CASSTPGGYTF. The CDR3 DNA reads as TGTGCCAGCAGCACCCCTGGGGGCTACACCTTC.

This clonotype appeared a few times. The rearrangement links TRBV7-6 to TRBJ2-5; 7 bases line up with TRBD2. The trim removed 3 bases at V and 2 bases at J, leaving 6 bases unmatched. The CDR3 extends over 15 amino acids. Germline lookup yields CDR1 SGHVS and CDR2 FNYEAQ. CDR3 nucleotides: TGTGCCAGCAGCTTTAGAGTGCGGGAGCAAGAGACCCAGTACTTC. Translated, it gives CASSFRVREQETQYF.